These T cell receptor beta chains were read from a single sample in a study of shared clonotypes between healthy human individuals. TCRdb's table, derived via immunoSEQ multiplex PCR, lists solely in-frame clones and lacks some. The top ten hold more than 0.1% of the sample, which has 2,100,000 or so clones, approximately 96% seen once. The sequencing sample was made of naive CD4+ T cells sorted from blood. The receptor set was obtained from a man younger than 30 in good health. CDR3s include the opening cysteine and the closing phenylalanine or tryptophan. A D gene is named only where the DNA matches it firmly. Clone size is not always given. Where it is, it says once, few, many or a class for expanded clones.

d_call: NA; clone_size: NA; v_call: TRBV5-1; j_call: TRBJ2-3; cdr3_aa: CASYHGSGDSDTQYF; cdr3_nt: TGCGCCAGCTACCACGGGTCGGGGGACTCAGATACGCAGTATTTT
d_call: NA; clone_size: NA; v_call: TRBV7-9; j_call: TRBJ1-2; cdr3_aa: CASSPIWGDPYGYTF; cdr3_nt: TGTGCCAGCAGCCCTATCTGGGGGGACCCTTATGGCTACACCTTC
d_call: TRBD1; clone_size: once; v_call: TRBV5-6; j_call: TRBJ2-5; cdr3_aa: CASSYPLLQGETQYF; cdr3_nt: TGTGCCAGCAGCTACCCCTTACTACAGGGGGAGACCCAGTACTTC
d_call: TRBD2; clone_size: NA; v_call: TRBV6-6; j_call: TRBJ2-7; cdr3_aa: CASSYSWGGSSYEQYF; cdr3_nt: TGTGCCAGCAGTTACTCGTGGGGGGGGAGCTCCTACGAGCAGTACTTC
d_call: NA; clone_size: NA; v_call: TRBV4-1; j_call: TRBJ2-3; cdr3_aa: CASSSLQGTDTQYF; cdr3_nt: TGCGCCAGCAGCTCGCTCCAGGGCACAGATACGCAGTATTTT
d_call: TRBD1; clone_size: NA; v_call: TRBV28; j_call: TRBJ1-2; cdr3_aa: CASSLRDRGPSGYTF; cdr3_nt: TGTGCCAGCAGTCTCCGGGACAGGGGGCCTAGCGGCTACACCTTC
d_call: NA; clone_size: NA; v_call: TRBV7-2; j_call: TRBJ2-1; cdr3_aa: CASSSAGVGSSYNEQFF; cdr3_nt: TGTGCCAGCAGCTCCGCCGGGGTGGGAAGCTCCTACAATGAGCAGTTCTTC
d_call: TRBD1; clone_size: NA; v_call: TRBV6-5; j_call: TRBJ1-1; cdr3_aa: CATLRDREAFF; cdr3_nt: TGTGCCACCTTACGGGACAGGGAAGCTTTCTTT
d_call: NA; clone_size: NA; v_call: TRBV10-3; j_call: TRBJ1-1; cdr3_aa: CAISESGTPASMNTEAFF; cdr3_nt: TGTGCCATCAGTGAGAGCGGGACACCAGCATCCATGAACACTGAAGCTTTCTTT
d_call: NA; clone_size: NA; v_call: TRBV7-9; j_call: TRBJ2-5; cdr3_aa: CASSRRPWGVQETQYF; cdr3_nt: TGTGCCAGCAGCCGCCGACCGTGGGGGGTCCAAGAGACCCAGTACTTC
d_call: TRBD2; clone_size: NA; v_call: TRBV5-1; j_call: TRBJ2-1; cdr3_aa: CASSPGTSGSNEQFF; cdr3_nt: TGCGCCAGCAGCCCCGGGACTAGCGGGAGTAATGAGCAGTTCTTC
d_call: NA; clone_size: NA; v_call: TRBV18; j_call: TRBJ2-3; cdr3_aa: CASSPPGQPGTQYF; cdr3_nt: TGTGCCAGCTCACCGCCCGGACAGCCGGGAACGCAGTATTTT
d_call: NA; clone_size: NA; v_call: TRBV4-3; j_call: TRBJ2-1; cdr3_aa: CASSQEGTGQFF; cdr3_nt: TGCGCCAGCAGCCAAGAAGGGACGGGGCAGTTCTTC
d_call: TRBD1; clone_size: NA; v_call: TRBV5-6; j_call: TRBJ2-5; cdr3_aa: CASSRSLRGQLEETQYF; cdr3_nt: TGTGCCAGCAGCCGAAGTTTAAGGGGACAGTTGGAAGAGACCCAGTACTTC
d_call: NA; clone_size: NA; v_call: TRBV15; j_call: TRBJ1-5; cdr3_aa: CATSRVTLASQHF; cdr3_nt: TGTGCCACCAGCAGAGTGACGCTAGCGTCCCAGCATTTT
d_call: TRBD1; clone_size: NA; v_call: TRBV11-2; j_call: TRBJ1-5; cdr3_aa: CASAGTGAGGQPQHF; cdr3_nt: TGTGCCAGCGCCGGGACAGGGGCGGGGGGTCAGCCCCAGCATTTT
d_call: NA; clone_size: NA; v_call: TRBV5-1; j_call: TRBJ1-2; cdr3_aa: CASSLAGLRDGGGYTF; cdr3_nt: TGCGCCAGCAGCTTGGCCGGACTTCGAGATGGGGGTGGCTACACCTTC
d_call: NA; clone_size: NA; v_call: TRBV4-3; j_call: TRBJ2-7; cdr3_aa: CASSQDGGDLYEQYF; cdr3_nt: TGCGCCAGCAGCCAAGACGGCGGGGACCTCTACGAGCAGTACTTC
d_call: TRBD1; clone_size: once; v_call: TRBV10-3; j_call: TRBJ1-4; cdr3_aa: CAIGQGKGEKLFF; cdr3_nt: TGTGCCATAGGACAGGGGAAAGGCGAAAAACTGTTTTTT
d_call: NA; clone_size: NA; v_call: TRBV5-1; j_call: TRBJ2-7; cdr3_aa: CASSPGRAGEQYF; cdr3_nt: TGCGCCAGCAGCCCTGGCAGGGCTGGCGAGCAGTACTTC
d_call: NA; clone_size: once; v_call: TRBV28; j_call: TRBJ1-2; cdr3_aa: CASERDYGYTF; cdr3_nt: TGTGCCAGCGAAAGGGACTATGGCTACACCTTC
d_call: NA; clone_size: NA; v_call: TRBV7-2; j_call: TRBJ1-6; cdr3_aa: CASSPEGGDSPLHF; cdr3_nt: TGTGCCAGCAGCCCGGAAGGGGGGGATTCACCCCTCCACTTT
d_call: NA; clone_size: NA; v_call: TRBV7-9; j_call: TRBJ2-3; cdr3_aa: CASSTRSPDTQYF; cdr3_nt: TGTGCCAGCAGCACTAGGAGCCCAGATACGCAGTATTTT
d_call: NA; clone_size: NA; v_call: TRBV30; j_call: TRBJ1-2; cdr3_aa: CAWSVIPINYGYTF; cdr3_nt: TGTGCCTGGAGTGTAATACCGATTAACTATGGCTACACCTTC
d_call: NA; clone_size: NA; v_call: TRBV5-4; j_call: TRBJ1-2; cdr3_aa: CASSSGQNHYGYTF; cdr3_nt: TGTGCCAGCAGCTCTGGACAGAACCACTATGGCTACACCTTC
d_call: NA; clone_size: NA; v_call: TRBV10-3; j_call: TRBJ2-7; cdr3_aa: CALGRTEIAEQYF; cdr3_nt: TGTGCCTTAGGTCGGACAGAAATCGCCGAGCAGTACTTC
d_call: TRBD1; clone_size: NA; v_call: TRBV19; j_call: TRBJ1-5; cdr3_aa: CASSSRQGGQPQHF; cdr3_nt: TGTGCCAGTAGCTCACGACAGGGGGGTCAGCCCCAGCATTTT
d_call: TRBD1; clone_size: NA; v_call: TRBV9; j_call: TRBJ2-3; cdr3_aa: CASSLTGGQSSTDTQYF; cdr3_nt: TGTGCCAGCAGCCTTACAGGGGGCCAATCTAGCACAGATACGCAGTATTTT
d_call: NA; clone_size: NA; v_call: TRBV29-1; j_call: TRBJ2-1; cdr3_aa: CSPSQRAHEQFF; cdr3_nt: TGCAGCCCGAGCCAGAGGGCCCATGAGCAGTTCTTC
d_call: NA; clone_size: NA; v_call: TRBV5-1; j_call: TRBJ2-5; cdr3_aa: CASSLAGRKETQYF; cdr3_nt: TGCGCCAGCAGCTTGGCCGGAAGAAAAGAGACCCAGTACTTC
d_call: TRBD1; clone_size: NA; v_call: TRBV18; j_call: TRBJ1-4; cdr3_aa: CASSPGQKNEKLFF; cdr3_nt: TGTGCCAGCTCACCGGGACAGAAAAATGAAAAACTGTTTTTT
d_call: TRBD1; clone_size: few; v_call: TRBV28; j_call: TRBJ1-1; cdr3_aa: CASSPRGRTEAFF; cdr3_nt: TGTGCCAGCAGTCCCAGGGGGAGGACTGAAGCTTTCTTT
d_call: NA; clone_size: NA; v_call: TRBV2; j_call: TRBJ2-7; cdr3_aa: CASTQGLLMGEQYF; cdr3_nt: TGTGCCAGCACCCAAGGACTGCTGATGGGCGAGCAGTACTTC
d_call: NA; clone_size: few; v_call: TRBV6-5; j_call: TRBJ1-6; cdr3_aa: CASNTGSNSPLHF; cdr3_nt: TGTGCCAGCAATACAGGGAGTAATTCACCCCTCCACTTT
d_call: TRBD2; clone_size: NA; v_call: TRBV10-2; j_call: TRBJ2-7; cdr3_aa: CASMRGLAEKQYF; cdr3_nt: TGCGCCAGCATGCGGGGACTAGCGGAAAAGCAGTACTTC
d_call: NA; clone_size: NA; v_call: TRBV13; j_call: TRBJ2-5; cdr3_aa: CASSLMDTYQETQYF; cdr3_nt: TGTGCCAGCAGCTTAATGGACACCTACCAAGAGACCCAGTACTTC
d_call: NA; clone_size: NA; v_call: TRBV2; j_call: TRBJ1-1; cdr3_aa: CASSGSWYTEAFF; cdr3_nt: TGTGCCAGCAGCGGTTCTTGGTACACTGAAGCTTTCTTT
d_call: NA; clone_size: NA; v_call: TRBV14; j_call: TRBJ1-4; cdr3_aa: CASSLLRTATNEKLFF; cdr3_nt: TGTGCCAGCAGCCTTCTTAGGACAGCCACTAATGAAAAACTGTTTTTT
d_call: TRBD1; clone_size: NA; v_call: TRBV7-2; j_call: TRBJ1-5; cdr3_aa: CASSFGQGVSNQPQHF; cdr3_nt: TGTGCCAGCAGCTTCGGACAGGGAGTAAGCAATCAGCCCCAGCATTTT
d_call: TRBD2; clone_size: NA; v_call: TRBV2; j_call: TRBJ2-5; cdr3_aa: CASSPGLAGQETQYF; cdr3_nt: TGTGCCAGCAGCCCGGGACTAGCGGGACAAGAGACCCAGTACTTC
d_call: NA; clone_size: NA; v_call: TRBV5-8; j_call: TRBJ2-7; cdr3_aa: CASSRPSYEQYF; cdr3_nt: TGTGCCAGCAGCCGCCCCTCCTACGAGCAGTACTTC
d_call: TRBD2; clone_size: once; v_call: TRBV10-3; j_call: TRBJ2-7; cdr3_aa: CAISESGTTTYEQYF; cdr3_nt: TGTGCCATCAGTGAATCCGGGACTACCACCTACGAGCAGTACTTC
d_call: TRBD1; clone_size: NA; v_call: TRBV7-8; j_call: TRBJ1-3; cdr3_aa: CASSRQGATNTIYF; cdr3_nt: TGTGCCAGCAGCAGACAGGGGGCGACTAACACCATATATTTT
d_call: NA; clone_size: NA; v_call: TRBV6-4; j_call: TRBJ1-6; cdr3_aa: CASSEVRGSPLHF; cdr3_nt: TGTGCCAGCAGTGAAGTTAGGGGTTCACCCCTCCACTTT
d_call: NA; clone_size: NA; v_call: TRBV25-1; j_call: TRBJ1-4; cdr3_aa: CASSDSTTNEKLFF; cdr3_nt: TGTGCCAGCAGTGACAGTACAACTAATGAAAAACTGTTTTTT
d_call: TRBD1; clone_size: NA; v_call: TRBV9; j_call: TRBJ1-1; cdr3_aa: CASSVGTGSAEAFF; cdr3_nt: TGTGCCAGCAGCGTCGGGACAGGGTCGGCTGAAGCTTTCTTT
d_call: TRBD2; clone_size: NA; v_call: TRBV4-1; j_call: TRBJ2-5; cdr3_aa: CASSQVGAGSETQYF; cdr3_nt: TGCGCCAGCAGCCAAGTGGGAGCGGGATCGGAGACCCAGTACTTC
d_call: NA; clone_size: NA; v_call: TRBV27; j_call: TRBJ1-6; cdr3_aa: CASSLSGGNSYNSPLHF; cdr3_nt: TGTGCCAGCAGTTTATCGGGCGGCAACTCCTATAATTCACCCCTCCACTTT